The rows below give T cell receptor beta chains drawn from one sample of a study of identical twins. A single record per CDR3 protein comes from TCRdb applying MiXCR to the 5' RACE reads. The sample lists approximately 690,000 distinct CDR3 sequences; around 6% were seen once. Sample: naive T cells sorted from blood. The source is a man aged 18 to 30 in good health. CDR3s include the opening cysteine and the closing phenylalanine or tryptophan. Each record gives: clone size, V gene, D gene, J gene, CDR3 DNA, CDR3 protein. The D gene is left open where the match is weak. Where a row states a size, it is once, few, many or the class of an expanded clone; other rows omit it.

few,TRBV18,-,TRBJ2-3,TGTGCCAGCTCACCAAGACAGTCAAGCACAGATACGCAGTATTTT,CASSPRQSSTDTQYF
-,TRBV10-2,TRBD2,TRBJ2-5,TGCGCCAGCATTCAGGGGACTAGCGGGAGGGCCGGAGAGACCCAGTACTTC,CASIQGTSGRAGETQYF
many,TRBV12-3/TRBV12-4,-,TRBJ1-1,TGTGCCAGCAGTTTATCCCCTGAAGCTTTCTTT,CASSLSPEAFF
-,TRBV24-1,TRBD2,TRBJ2-1,TGTGCCACCAGTGACCAGGGACTAGCGGGAAGTAGTGAGCAGTTCTTC,CATSDQGLAGSSEQFF
many,TRBV20-1,TRBD2,TRBJ2-5,TGCAGTGCTAGAGGACTAGCGGGAGGGCTCGGGGAAGAGACCCAGTACTTC,CSARGLAGGLGEETQYF
-,TRBV29-1,-,TRBJ1-1,TGCAGCGTTGGTCCTTACCTAAACACTGAAGCTTTCTTT,CSVGPYLNTEAFF
few,TRBV28,-,TRBJ2-7,TGTGCCAGCAATCCGGATGGGTCGTACGAGCAGTACTTC,CASNPDGSYEQYF
many,TRBV5-1,-,TRBJ2-1,TGCGCCAGCAGCTTAAGCGGAGCCAACAATGAGCAGTTCTTC,CASSLSGANNEQFF
many,TRBV6-1,-,TRBJ1-6,TGTGCCAGCAGTGATCGGGGTTCTAAATCACCCCTCCACTTT,CASSDRGSKSPLHF
many,TRBV5-5,TRBD1,TRBJ1-5,TGTGCCAGCAGCCCGGACAGGGACAATCAGCCCCAGCATTTT,CASSPDRDNQPQHF
many,TRBV29-1,TRBD2,TRBJ2-1,TGCAGCGTCGGCGGGAGGGGGGATGAGCAGTTCTTC,CSVGGRGDEQFF
many,TRBV12-3/TRBV12-4,TRBD1,TRBJ1-4,TGTGCCAGCAAACGGGACAGGGACGAAAAACTGTTTTTT,CASKRDRDEKLFF